This TCR beta chain was captured in a study of T-cell memory formation after mild COVID-19. A word on this clonotype: Its antigen is undetermined.

TCRalpha and TCRbeta libraries used 5'RACE with constant-segment primers and UMIs. TCRdb re-analysed the 5' RACE reads in MiXCR, keeping a single row per CDR3 protein. This table holds over 150,000 distinct CDR3 sequences, about a fifth found once. General study points: Mainly in CM and EM were contracting CD4+ clones; CD8+ were in EMRA.

The V segment lost 1 base and the J segment 5 bases; nucleotides outside the gene matches: 4. The CDR3 has 15 residues. Germline CDR1 is SGHDN and CDR2 is FVKESK. The receptor was derived from an adult woman who had mild COVID-19 (a few samples of this study predate the infection). Cell type and time point are not known. The rearrangement uses TRBV14 and TRBJ2-1, with 8 positions matching TRBD2. Sequenced material: PBMCs or a T cell subset sorted from them (not recorded which). The CDR3 loop is CASSQGKLADNEQFF. As DNA, the CDR3 is TGTGCCAGCAGCCAAGGGAAACTAGCGGACAATGAGCAGTTCTTC.